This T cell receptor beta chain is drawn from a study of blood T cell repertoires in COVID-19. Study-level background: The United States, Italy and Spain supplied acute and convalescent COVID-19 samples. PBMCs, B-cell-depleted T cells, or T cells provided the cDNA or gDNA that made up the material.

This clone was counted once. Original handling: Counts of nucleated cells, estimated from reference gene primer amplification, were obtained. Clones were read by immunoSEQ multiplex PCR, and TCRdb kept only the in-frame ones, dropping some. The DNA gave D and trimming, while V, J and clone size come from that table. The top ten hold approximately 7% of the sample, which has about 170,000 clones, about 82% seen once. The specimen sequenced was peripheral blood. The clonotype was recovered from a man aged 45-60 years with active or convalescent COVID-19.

This chain's CDR3 is CASSLSAGGAEEKLFF. The CDR3 DNA follows: TGCGCCAGCAGCTTGTCCGCGGGGGGCGCCGAGGAAAAACTGTTTTTT. V is TRBV5-1 and J is TRBJ1-4; maybe TRBD1 (6 bases). Trimming removed 1 base at V and 8 bases at J, with 18 bases between. The length of the CDR3 is 16 residues. Germline V gene sequence: CDR1 SGHRS, CDR2 YFSETQ.